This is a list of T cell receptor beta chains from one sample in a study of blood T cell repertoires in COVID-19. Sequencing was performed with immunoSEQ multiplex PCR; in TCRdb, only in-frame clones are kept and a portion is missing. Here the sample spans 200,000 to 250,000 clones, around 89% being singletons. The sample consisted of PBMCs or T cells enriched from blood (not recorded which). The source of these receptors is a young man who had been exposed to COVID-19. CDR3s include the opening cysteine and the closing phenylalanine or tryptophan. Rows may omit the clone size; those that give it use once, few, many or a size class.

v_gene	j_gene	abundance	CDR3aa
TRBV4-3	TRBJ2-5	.	CASSQDGRGTQYF
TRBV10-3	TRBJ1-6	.	CAISDGTGKSPLHF
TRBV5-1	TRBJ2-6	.	CASSLGQISSGANVLTF
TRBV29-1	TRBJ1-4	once	CSVEDLRELKLFF
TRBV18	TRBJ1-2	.	CASSPRGLGYTF
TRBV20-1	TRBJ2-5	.	CSARDTRAQYF
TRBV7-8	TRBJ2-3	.	CASSLIGGLALLTDTQYF
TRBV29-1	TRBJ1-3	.	CSVVAVLPSGNTIYF
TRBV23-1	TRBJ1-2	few	CASSQSVGGWVGYTF
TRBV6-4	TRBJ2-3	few	CASSEGPGGGDTDTQYF
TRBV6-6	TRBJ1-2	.	CASSRGGEDGYTF
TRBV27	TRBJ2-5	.	CASSFTPTVLQETQYF
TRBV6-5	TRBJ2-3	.	CASTRGGFTDTQYF
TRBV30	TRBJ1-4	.	CAWSPGMGEKLFF
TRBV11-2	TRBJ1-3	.	CASSFSLPSSGNTIYF
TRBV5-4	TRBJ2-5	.	CASSTNWADQETQYF
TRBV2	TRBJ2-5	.	CASSGGSQETQYF
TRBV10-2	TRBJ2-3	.	CASSYGGGTDTQYF
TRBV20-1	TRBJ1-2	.	CSGTGASGYTF
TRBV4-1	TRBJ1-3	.	CASSQGPDRYSGNTIYF
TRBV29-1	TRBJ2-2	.	CSPWTSGGVNTGELFF
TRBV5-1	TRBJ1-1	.	CASSPRGLETEAFF
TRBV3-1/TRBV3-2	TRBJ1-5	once	CASSQDWDRNQPQHF
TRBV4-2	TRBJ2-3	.	CASSQVDGLAGAEGTQYF
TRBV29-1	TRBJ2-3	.	CSVEWARRGVDTQYF
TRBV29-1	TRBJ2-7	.	CSVVSESSYEQYF
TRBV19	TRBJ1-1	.	CASSTTENTEAFF
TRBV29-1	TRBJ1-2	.	CSVEGTGRVFGYTF
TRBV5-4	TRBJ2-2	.	CASGGAGKAGELFF
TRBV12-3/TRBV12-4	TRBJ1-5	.	CASSTGGNQPQHF
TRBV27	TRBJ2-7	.	CASSGSPGGSYEQYF
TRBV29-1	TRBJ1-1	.	CSSLISGDTEAFF
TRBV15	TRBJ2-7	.	CATSREWRGLPSYEQYF
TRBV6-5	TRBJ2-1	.	CASSLYNEQFF
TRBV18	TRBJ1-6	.	CASSPQRVLQGGNSPLHF
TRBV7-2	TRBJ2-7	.	CASSSSGARYEQYF
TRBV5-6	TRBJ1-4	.	CASSLTTNEKLFF
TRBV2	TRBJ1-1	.	CASSYGTPSEAFF
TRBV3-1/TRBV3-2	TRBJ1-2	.	CASIGMKGGYTF
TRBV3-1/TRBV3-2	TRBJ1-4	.	CASSSTGGNRQKLFF